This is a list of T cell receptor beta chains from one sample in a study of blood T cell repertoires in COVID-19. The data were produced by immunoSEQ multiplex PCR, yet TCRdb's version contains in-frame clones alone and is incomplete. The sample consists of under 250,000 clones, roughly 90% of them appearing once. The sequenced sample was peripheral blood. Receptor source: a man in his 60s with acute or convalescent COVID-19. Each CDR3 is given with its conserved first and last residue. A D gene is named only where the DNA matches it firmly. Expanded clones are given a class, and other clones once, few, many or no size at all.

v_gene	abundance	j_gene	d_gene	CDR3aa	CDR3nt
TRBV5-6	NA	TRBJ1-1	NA	CASSWGGGAGPEAFF	TGTGCCAGCAGCTGGGGTGGGGGCGCGGGTCCTGAAGCTTTCTTT
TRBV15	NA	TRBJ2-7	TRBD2	CATSRPGLAGGKDEQYF	TGTGCCACCAGCAGACCGGGACTAGCGGGAGGGAAGGACGAGCAGTACTTC
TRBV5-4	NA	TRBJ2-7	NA	CASSPVGREKAEQYF	TGTGCCAGCAGCCCGGTGGGGCGGGAAAAAGCCGAGCAGTACTTC
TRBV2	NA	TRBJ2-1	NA	CASSEALFSAYNEQFF	TGTGCCAGCAGTGAAGCGCTTTTTTCGGCCTACAATGAGCAGTTCTTC
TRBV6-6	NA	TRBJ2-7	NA	CASSLGVGRGTYEQYF	TGTGCCAGCAGCCTCGGCGTGGGTAGGGGGACCTACGAGCAGTACTTC
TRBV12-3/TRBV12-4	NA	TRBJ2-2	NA	CASLQGGVGELFF	TGTGCCAGCTTACAGGGGGGGGTCGGGGAGCTGTTTTTT
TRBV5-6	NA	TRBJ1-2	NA	CASSLGGTYGYTF	TGTGCCAGCAGCTTGGGGGGGACTTATGGCTACACCTTC
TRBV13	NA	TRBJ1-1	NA	CASNPRGGATTEAFF	TGTGCCAGCAACCCGAGAGGGGGGGCGACCACTGAAGCTTTCTTT
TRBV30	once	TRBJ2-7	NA	CAWSGQAGNKYEQYF	TGTGCCTGGAGTGGGCAGGCCGGGAATAAGTACGAGCAGTACTTC
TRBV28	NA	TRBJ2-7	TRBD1	CASSLLGQPYEQYF	TGTGCCAGCAGTTTGTTGGGACAGCCCTACGAGCAGTACTTC
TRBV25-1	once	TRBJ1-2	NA	CATTRGGAYPYGYTF	TGTGCCACTACCCGTGGAGGGGCGTACCCCTATGGCTACACCTTC
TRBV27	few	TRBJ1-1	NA	CASMGTVNTEAFF	TGTGCCAGCATGGGGACTGTGAACACTGAAGCTTTCTTT
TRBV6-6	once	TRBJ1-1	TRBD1	CASSPDRGYTEAFF	TGTGCCAGCAGCCCGGACAGGGGCTACACTGAAGCTTTCTTT
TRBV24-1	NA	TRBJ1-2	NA	CATSEPVSGYTF	TGTGCCACCAGTGAGCCGGTCTCCGGGTACACCTTC
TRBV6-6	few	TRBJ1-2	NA	CASSPLGGAYGYTF	TGTGCCAGCAGTCCGCTTGGGGGGGCATATGGCTACACCTTC
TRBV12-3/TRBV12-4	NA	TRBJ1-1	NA	CASSSNTEAFF	TGTGCCAGCAGTTCTAACACTGAAGCTTTCTTT
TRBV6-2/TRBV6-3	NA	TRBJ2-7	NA	CASSYSIRDSLSGYEQYF	TGTGCCAGCAGTTACTCGATCCGGGACTCCCTTAGTGGCTACGAGCAGTACTTC
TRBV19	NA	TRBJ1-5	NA	CASSINQASNQPQHF	TGTGCCAGTAGTATAAATCAGGCCAGCAATCAGCCCCAGCATTTT
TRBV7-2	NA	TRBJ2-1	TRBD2	CASSPISGIVNEQFF	TGTGCCAGCAGCCCCATTAGCGGGATCGTCAATGAGCAGTTCTTC
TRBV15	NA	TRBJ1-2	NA	CATSRQVNYGYTF	TGTGCCACCAGCCGACAGGTTAACTATGGCTACACCTTC
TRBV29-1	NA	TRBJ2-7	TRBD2	CSAAGLAGGPEGLGEQYF	TGCAGCGCAGCGGGACTAGCGGGAGGGCCGGAGGGGTTAGGCGAGCAGTACTTC
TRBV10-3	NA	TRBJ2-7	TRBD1	CAISESRGPDEQYF	TGTGCCATCAGTGAGTCTAGGGGGCCGGATGAGCAGTACTTC
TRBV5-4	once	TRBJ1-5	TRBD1	CASSSGTGDRDQPQHF	TGTGCCAGCAGCTCCGGGACAGGGGACAGGGATCAGCCCCAGCATTTT
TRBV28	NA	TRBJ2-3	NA	CAINGDGGDTQYF	TGTGCCATCAACGGCGATGGAGGAGATACGCAGTATTTT
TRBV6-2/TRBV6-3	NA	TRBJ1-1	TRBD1	CASSYTGQGKRDTEAFF	TGTGCCAGCAGTTACACCGGACAGGGAAAAAGGGACACTGAAGCTTTCTTT
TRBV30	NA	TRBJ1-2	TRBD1	CAWSVNRGGYTF	TGTGCCTGGAGTGTAAACAGGGGCGGCTACACCTTC
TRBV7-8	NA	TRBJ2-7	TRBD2	CASRTSGSGYEQYF	TGTGCCAGCAGGACTAGCGGGAGTGGGTACGAGCAGTACTTC
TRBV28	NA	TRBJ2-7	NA	CASISGDEQYF	TGTGCCAGCATCTCCGGGGACGAGCAGTACTTC
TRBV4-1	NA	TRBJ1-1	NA	CASRGRATNTEAFF	TGCGCCAGCAGGGGGAGGGCGACGAACACTGAAGCTTTCTTT
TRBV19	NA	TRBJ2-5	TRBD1	CASSIHRGETQYF	TGTGCCAGTAGTATCCACAGGGGTGAGACCCAGTACTTC
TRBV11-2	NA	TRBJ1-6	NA	CASSLEGALNSPLHF	TGTGCCAGCAGCTTAGAGGGGGCCTTAAATTCACCCCTCCACTTT
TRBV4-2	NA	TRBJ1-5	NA	CASSPREDQPQHF	TGTGCCAGCAGCCCGAGGGAGGATCAGCCCCAGCATTTT
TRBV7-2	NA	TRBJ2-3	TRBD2	CASSANFPGLAGSTDTQYF	TGTGCCAGCAGCGCAAACTTTCCGGGACTAGCGGGGAGCACAGATACGCAGTATTTT
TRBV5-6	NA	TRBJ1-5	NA	CASSGGAQPQHF	TGTGCCAGCAGCGGTGGGGCGCAGCCCCAGCATTTT
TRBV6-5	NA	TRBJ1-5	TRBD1	CASMRQGINQPQHF	TGTGCCAGCATGAGACAGGGGATCAATCAGCCCCAGCATTTT
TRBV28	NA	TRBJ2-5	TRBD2	CASSLSGRAGETQYF	TGTGCCAGCAGTCTGAGCGGGAGGGCCGGGGAGACCCAGTACTTC